This T cell receptor (beta chain) was sequenced for a study of blood T cell repertoires in COVID-19. Study background: From the United States, Italy and Spain came samples of acute and convalescent COVID-19. From T cells, B-cell-depleted T cells, or PBMCs came the material, which was cDNA or gDNA.

As originally analysed: Nucleated cell number was recorded as an estimate derived from reference gene primer amplification. Libraries were prepared by immunoSEQ multiplex PCR; TCRdb keeps only in-frame clonotypes and omits some of them. That table supplies the V and J calls and clone size; D and trimming were determined from the DNA. The repertoire holds about 91,000 clones, with approximately 82% as singletons. The V gene end was trimmed by 3 bases and the J gene end by 5 bases; junction bases not matched to a gene: 3. The CDR3 runs 16 residues. Germline V gene sequence: CDR1 SGHNT, CDR2 YYREEE (reference sequence).

Material: peripheral blood. The receptor's source is a man in his fifties with active or convalescent COVID-19. The chain recombines TRBV5-4 with TRBJ2-2; 14 bases map to TRBD2. The CDR3 here is CASSSGLAGGTGELFF. DNA for the CDR3: TGTGCCAGCAGCTCCGGACTAGCGGGGGGAACCGGGGAGCTGTTTTTT.